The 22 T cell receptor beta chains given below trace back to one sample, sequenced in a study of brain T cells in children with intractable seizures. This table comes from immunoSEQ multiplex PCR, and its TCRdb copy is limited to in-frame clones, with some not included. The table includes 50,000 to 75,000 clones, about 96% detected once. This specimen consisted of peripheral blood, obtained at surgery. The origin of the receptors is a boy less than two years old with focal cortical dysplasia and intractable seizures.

The DNA for the CDR3 is TGTGCCAGCAGTCCGGCGATGTACAACGATGAGCAGTTCTTC. Its translation is CASSPAMYNDEQFF. The gene calls are TRBV6-6 and TRBJ2-1; D ambiguous. This CDR3 has 14 amino acids. V was cut by 5 bases and J by 8 bases, with 16 bases left in between. CDR1 is MNHNY, CDR2 SVGAGI, per germline (reference sequence).

The CDR3 coding sequence is TGTGCCAGCAGCCAGACGGGACAGGGTGTTACCTACGAGCAGTACTTC. The encoded protein is CASSQTGQGVTYEQYF. The V and J genes are TRBV5-4 and TRBJ2-7, with TRBD1 identical over 9 bases. Germline CDR1 SGHNT, CDR2 YYREEE (reference sequence). The CDR3 length is 16 residues. J gave up 2 bases and V 4 bases, and 10 bases lay outside the gene matches.

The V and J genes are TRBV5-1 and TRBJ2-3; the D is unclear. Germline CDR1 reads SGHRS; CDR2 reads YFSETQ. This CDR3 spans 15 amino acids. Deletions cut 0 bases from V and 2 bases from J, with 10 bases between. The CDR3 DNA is TGCGCCAGCAGCTTGGGGGCCACTAACACAGATACGCAGTATTTT. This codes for CASSLGATNTDTQYF.

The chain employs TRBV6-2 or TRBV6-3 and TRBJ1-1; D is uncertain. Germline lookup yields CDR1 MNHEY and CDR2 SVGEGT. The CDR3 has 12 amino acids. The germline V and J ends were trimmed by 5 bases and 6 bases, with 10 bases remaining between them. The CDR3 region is CASSHRAAEAFF. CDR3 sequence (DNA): TGTGCCAGCAGTCACCGGGCCGCTGAAGCTTTCTTT.

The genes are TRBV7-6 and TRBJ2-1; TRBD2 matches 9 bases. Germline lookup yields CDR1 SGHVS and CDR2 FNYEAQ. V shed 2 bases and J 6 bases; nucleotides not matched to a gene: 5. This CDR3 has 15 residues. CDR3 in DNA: TGTGCCAGCAGCTTATCTAGCGGGACCATCAATGAGCAGTTCTTC. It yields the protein CASSLSSGTINEQFF. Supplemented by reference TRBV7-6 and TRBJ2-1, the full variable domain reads GAGVSQSPRYKVTKRGQDVALRCDPISGHVSLYWYRQALGQGPEFLTYFNYEAQQDKSGLPNDRFSAERPEGSISTLTIQRTEQRDSAMYRCASSLSSGTINEQFFGPGTRLTVL.

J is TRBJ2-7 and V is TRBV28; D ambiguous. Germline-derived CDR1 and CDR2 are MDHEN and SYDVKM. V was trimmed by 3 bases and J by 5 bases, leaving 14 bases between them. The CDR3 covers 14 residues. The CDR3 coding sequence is TGTGCCAGCAGTTTGCCCTCGCTGGGCCACGAGCAGTACTTC. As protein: CASSLPSLGHEQYF. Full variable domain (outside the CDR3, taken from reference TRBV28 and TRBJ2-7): DVKVTQSSRYLVKRTGEKVFLECVQDMDHENMFWYRQDPGLGLRLIYFSYDVKMKEKGDIPEGYSVSREKKERFSLILESASTNQTSMYLCASSLPSLGHEQYFGPGTRLTVT.

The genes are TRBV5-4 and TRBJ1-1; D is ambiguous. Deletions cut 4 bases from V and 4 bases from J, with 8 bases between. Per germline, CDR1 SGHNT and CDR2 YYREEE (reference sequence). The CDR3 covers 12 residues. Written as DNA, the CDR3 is TGTGCCAGCAGCCTCCCCAGCACTGAAGCTTTCTTT. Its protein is CASSLPSTEAFF. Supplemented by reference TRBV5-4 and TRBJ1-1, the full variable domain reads ETGVTQSPTHLIKTRGQQVTLRCSSQSGHNTVSWYQQALGQGPQFIFQYYREEENGRGNFPPRFSGLQFPNYSSELNVNALELDDSALYLCASSLPSTEAFFGQGTRLTVV.

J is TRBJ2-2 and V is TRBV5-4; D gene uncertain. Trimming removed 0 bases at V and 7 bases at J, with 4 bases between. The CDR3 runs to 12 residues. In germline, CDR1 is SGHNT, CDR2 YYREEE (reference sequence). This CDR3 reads CASSLVVGELFF. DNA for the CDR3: TGTGCCAGCAGCTTGGTGGTCGGGGAGCTGTTTTTT. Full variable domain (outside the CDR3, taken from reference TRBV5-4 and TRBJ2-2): ETGVTQSPTHLIKTRGQQVTLRCSSQSGHNTVSWYQQALGQGPQFIFQYYREEENGRGNFPPRFSGLQFPNYSSELNVNALELDDSALYLCASSLVVGELFFGEGSRLTVL.

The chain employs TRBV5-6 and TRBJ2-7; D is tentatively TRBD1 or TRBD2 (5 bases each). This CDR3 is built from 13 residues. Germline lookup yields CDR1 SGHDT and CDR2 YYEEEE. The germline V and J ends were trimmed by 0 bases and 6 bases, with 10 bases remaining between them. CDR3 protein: CASSLGGALEQYF. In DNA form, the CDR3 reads TGTGCCAGCAGCTTGGGAGGGGCCCTCGAGCAGTACTTC.

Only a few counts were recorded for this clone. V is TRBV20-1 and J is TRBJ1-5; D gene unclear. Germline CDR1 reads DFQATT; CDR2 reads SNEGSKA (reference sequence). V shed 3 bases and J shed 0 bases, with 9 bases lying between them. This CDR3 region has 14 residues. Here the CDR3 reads CSASDLYSNQPQHF. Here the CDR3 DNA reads TGCAGTGCTAGTGATCTCTATAGCAATCAGCCCCAGCATTTT.

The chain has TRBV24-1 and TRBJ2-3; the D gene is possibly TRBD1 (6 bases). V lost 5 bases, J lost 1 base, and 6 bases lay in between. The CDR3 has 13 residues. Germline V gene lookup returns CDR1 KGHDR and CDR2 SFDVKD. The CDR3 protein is CATSAGGTDTQYF. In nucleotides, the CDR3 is TGTGCCACCAGTGCAGGGGGCACAGATACGCAGTATTTT.

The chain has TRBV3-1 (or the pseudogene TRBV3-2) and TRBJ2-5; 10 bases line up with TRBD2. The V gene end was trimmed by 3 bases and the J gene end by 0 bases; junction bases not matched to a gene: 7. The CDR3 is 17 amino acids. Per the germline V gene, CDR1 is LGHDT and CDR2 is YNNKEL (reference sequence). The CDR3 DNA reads TGTGCCAGCAGCCATTTGCTAGCGGGGGCCTACCAAGAGACCCAGTACTTC. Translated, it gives CASSHLLAGAYQETQYF.

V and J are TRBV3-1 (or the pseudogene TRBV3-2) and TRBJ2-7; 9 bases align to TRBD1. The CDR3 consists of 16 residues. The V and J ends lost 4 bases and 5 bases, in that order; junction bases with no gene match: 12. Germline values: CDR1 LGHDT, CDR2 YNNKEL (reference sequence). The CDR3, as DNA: TGTGCCAGCAGCCCATACCGGGACAGGGTGACCCACGAGCAGTACTTC. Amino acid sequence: CASSPYRDRVTHEQYF.

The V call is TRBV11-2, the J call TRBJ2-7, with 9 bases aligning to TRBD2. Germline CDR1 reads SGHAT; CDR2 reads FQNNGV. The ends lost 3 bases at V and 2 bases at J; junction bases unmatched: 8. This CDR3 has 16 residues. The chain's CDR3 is CASSLEIAGDTYEQYF. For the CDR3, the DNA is TGTGCCAGCAGCTTGGAAATAGCGGGAGATACCTACGAGCAGTACTTC.

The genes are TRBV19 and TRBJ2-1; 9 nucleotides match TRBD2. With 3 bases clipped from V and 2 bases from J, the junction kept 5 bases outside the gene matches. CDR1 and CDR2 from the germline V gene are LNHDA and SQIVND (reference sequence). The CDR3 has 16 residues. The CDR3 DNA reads TGTGCCAGTAGTATCCCTCGCGGGAGGGCCTACAATGAGCAGTTCTTC. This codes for CASSIPRGRAYNEQFF.

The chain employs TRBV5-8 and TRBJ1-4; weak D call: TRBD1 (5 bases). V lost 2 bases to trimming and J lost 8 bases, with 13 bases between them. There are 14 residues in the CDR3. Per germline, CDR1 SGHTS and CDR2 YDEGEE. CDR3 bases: TGTGCCAGCAGCTTATTCGTTGAGGGGGAAAAACTGTTTTTT. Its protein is CASSLFVEGEKLFF.

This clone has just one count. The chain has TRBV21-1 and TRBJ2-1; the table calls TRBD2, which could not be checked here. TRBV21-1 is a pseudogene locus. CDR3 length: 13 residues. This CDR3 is CASSTLSVDEQFF. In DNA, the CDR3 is TGTGCCAGCAGCACCCTTTCGGTCGATGAGCAGTTCTTC.

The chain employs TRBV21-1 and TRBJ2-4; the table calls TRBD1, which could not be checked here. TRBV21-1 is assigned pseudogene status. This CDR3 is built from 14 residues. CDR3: CASRPEQGLGIQYF. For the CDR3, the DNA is TGTGCCAGCAGACCTGAACAGGGGCTGGGCATTCAGTACTTC.

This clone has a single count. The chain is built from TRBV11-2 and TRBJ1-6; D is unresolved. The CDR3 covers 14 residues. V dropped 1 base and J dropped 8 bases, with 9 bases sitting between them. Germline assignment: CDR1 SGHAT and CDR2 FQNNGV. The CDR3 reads CASSLVPLDSPLHF. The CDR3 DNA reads TGTGCCAGCAGCTTAGTCCCCCTTGATTCACCCCTCCACTTT.

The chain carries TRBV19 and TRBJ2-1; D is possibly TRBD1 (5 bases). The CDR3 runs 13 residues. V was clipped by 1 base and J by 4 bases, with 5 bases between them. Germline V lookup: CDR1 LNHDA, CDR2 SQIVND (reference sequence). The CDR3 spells CASSIGQYNEQFF. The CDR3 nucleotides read TGTGCCAGTAGTATAGGACAGTACAATGAGCAGTTCTTC.

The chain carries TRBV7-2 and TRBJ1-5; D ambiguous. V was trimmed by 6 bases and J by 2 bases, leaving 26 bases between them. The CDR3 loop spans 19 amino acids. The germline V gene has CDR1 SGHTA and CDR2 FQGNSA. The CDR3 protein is CASSHPWRREGVGNQPQHF. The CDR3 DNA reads TGTGCCAGCAGTCATCCGTGGAGGAGGGAGGGAGTTGGCAATCAGCCCCAGCATTTT.

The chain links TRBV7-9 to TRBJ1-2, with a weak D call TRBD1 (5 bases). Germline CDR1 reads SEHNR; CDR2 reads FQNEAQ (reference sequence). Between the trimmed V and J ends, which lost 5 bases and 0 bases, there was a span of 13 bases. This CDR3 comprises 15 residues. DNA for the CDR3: TGTGCCAGCAGCCAACCGGGGGAAGCTAACTATGGCTACACCTTC. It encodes CASSQPGEANYGYTF.